The TCR beta chain described here comes from a study of cytomegalovirus exposure and HLA in healthy donors. Primers: 60 Vbeta forward and 13 Jbeta reverse. Using immunoSEQ multiplex PCR, the repertoire was profiled, and TCRdb retains in-frame clones only, with some absent. This table holds around 120,000 clones, around 69% found once. This CDR3 is 15 amino acids long. The germline V gene has CDR1 MNHNY and CDR2 SVGAGI (reference sequence). Trimming cost V 6 bases and J 2 bases; bases outside gene matches: 8. This clone has only a few counts. Nominal health characterized the donors when sampled, though unrecorded immune exposures were likely.

The receptor comes from a woman between 40 and 55 years old in good health and CMV-seropositive. Material: PBMCs. The V and J genes are TRBV6-6 and TRBJ2-7, with 9 positions matching TRBD2. DNA of the CDR3: TGTGCCAGCAGCCCTCAGCGGGGGGTGGCCTACGAGCAGTACTTC. As protein: CASSPQRGVAYEQYF.